This T cell receptor (beta chain) came from a study of tumor-infiltrating lymphocytes in primary liver carcinoma. They got blood RNA out of unsorted whole blood and also pulled out germline DNA. A sample of around 4 milliliters of peripheral blood was taken before surgery. As regards this clonotype: The germline gene is not matched at one end of the junction; a read error may be the cause.

The CDR3 covers 15 residues. Germline V gives CDR1 SGHAT, CDR2 FQNNGV. The investigators made TCR beta cDNA from about 500 ng total RNA, using a constant-region primer. Three nested multiplex PCR rounds, a slightly modified ARM-PCR method, built the TCR beta libraries. TRBV1-TRBV30 forward and Cbeta reverse primers drove the first two roughly 11-cycle rounds. TCRdb itself ran the multiplex PCR reads through MiXCR, one entry per CDR3 protein. The repertoire holds 150,000 to 200,000 distinct CDR3 sequences, with about 61% as singletons. Material: peripheral blood. V is TRBV11-2 and J is TRBJ2-1; the D gene is possibly TRBD1 (5 bases). The receptor comes from a woman in her sixties with primary liver carcinoma and hepatitis B virus infection. CDR3 in DNA: TGTGCCAGCAGCTTATTCCAGGGTTTGGTCAATGTGCAGTTCTTT. Translating gives CASSLFQGLVNVQFF.